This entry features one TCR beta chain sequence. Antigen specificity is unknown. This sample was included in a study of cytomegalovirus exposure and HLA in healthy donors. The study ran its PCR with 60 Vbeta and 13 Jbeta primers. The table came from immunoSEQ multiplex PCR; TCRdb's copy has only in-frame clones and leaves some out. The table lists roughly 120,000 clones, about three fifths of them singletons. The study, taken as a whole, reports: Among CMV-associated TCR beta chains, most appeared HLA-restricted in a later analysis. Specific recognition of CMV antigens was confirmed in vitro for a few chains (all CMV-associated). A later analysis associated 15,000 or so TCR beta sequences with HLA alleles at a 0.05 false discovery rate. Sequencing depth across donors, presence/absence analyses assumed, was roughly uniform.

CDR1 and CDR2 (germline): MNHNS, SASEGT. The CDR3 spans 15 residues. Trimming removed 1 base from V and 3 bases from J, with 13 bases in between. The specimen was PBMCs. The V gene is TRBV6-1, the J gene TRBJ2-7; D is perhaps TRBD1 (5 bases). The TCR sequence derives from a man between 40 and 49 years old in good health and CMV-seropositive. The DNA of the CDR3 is TGTGCCAGCAGTGAAGAGGCAGGGTGGTTCTACGAGCAGTACTTC. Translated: CASSEEAGWFYEQYF.